This T cell receptor (beta chain) was profiled in a study of blood T cell repertoires in COVID-19. Per the germline V gene, CDR1 is MNHEY and CDR2 is SMNVEV (reference sequence). This CDR3 has 15 residues. Trimming pared 0 bases from V and 8 bases from J, leaving 16 bases between. Profiling relied on immunoSEQ multiplex PCR, and the TCRdb table lists in-frame clones only, not all of them. Among approximately 150,000 clones listed, roughly 87% were seen once. This TCR was recovered from a woman in her forties or fifties with acute or convalescent COVID-19. Sequencing was done on a sample of peripheral blood. J is TRBJ1-2 and V is TRBV27, with TRBD1 as a possible D gene (6 bases). CDR3 coding DNA: TGTGCCAGCAGTTTATCGGGAACAGGGTGGTTGGGCTACACCTTC. Translation: CASSLSGTGWLGYTF.